These T cell receptor beta chains were read from a single sample in a study of spatial heterogeneity in lung cancer. TCRdb recomputed calls from the 5' RACE reads with MiXCR, one row per CDR3 protein. The sample yields a few thousand distinct CDR3 sequences, about 6% seen once. The sample in question was lung tumor tissue, obtained at surgery. The receptors originated from a female donor with early-stage non-small cell lung cancer. The conserved cysteine and the conserved F or W are not part of the CDR3 here.

v_gene	j_gene	CDR3aa
TRBV7-8	TRBJ2-7	ASSSIGSSYEQY
TRBV30	TRBJ2-3	AWSVAGGSDTQY
TRBV6-5	TRBJ2-7	ASSYESHYEQY
TRBV29-1	TRBJ2-5	STSGGMETQY
TRBV6-1	TRBJ2-5	ASSERDRGLSEETQY
TRBV7-2	TRBJ2-2	ASSPIPQNTGELF
TRBV10-1	TRBJ2-7	ATRDSMTYEQY
TRBV10-3	TRBJ2-5	AISGKTSGNQETQY
TRBV7-9	TRBJ2-1	ASSLGAGSNEQF
TRBV27	TRBJ2-7	ASRKRTGEYEQY
TRBV20-1	TRBJ2-2	SARPSRGGHTTGELF
TRBV12-3/TRBV12-4	TRBJ1-5	ASSPGQNNQPQH
TRBV5-1	TRBJ2-1	ASSLASSYNEQF
TRBV10-3	TRBJ1-4	ATATGANEKLF
TRBV20-1	TRBJ2-3	SAKTTSRPDTQY
TRBV7-9	TRBJ1-1	ASSLDTEAF
TRBV27	TRBJ2-1	ASRTGATNEQF
TRBV4-2	TRBJ2-7	ASSQEFLGAGGRKQY
TRBV7-9	TRBJ2-5	ASSEGLAVETQY
TRBV18	TRBJ1-2	ASFTTRGDGYT
TRBV29-1	TRBJ2-1	SVDGIGNEQF
TRBV5-6	TRBJ2-3	ASRDGRDNTDTQY
TRBV7-8	TRBJ1-1	ASSLKSMNTEAF
TRBV9	TRBJ1-6	AGFPRTRYNSPLH
TRBV28	TRBJ1-2	ASSLMGALIANYGYT
TRBV6-4	TRBJ1-5	ASTGAQH
TRBV5-6	TRBJ2-5	ASSSRGVGYEETQY
TRBV7-2	TRBJ2-1	ASSLTGNEQF
TRBV12-3/TRBV12-4	TRBJ2-3	ASRSAGDRRTDTQY
TRBV7-2	TRBJ2-1	ASSLEGNEQF
TRBV4-3	TRBJ2-1	ASSQALSSYNEQF
TRBV9	TRBJ2-7	ASSVAGTGTYEQY
TRBV29-1	TRBJ1-1	SVAQGASEAF
TRBV29-1	TRBJ1-1	SVDHSGGAF
TRBV2	TRBJ1-1	ASIRGRTTEAF
TRBV4-3	TRBJ2-1	ASSQGVWRNNEQF
TRBV5-1	TRBJ1-4	ASKGGSVTTNEKLF
TRBV2	TRBJ2-2	ASSENSGRGGELF
TRBV6-1	TRBJ2-3	ASRFIGQLSTDTQY
TRBV20-1	TRBJ1-1	SARDPGGDTEAF
TRBV7-2	TRBJ2-6	ASSLGSGTGGPFSSGANVLT